Here is one T cell receptor (beta chain) with its context. This clonotype was counted many times. What this receptor recognizes is not known. Base qualities are missing; no much larger clone stands one base away. Every donor in the study was a healthy Caucasian. The twin cohort comprised three pairs of female monozygotic twins, all aged roughly 18 to 29 years. Peripheral blood mononuclear cells were used as the source from which RNA for TCR libraries was isolated. Measured from the cysteine to the phenylalanine, the CDR3 is 14 residues long. Left in the record is the CDR3 DNA by itself, 42 bases read in frame from the first base. The germline V gene yields MNHNS for CDR1 and SASEGT for CDR2. Trimming leaves V shorter by 7 bases and J shorter by 7 bases, with the junction holding 8 bases beyond the gene matches. This sample is part of a study of identical twins (dated by TCRdb to about 2016). For the wider study: The study deep-sequenced TCR alpha and beta repertoires from monozygotic twins, unrelated adults of various ages and cord blood to test whether fetal clonotypes persist. To rule out contamination, the twin experiments were replicated at different times with different library preparation protocols. General conclusions and limits of the study: Fewer insertions were carried by abundant cord blood beta clonotypes, a similar but weaker trend appeared in young adult naive repertoires, and no such trend appeared in memory repertoires. Because the same donors could not be followed over many years, the conclusions relied on cross-sectional statistical analysis. Zero-insertion analyses could be partly confounded by invariant T cells such as MAIT and iNKT, although diverse VJ usage argued against such confounding for most clonotypes. In beta out-of-frame sequences, excess twin sharing was weaker, because having fewer shared sequences lowered the signal-to-noise ratio. Recombination models systematically underestimated out-of-frame TCR alpha sharing in monozygotic twins but agreed with sharing between unrelated individuals. Compared with coincidental sharing between unrelated individuals, an excess of low generation-probability sequences was observed among out-of-frame TCR alpha sequences shared between twins.

Libraries came from 5' RACE. The sequencing machine was an Illumina HiSeq 2000. Template switching introduced a universal primer binding site; the final cDNA contained a unique molecular identifier, enabling accurate counting of TCR cDNA molecules. Specific primers in the conserved constant-segment region were used to synthesize first-strand cDNA for TCR alpha and beta chains. To control for contamination, each cDNA library was double barcoded with a SMART-Mk sample barcode plus Illumina barcodes. TruSeq adapter sequences along with Illumina sample barcodes were introduced in two successive PCR steps. TCR alpha and beta cDNA libraries were sequenced on the Illumina HiSeq platform with custom primers. As for how the authors treated the data: Raw reads were processed with MiGEC to extract unique molecular identifiers, and MiXCR was used to determine CDR3 positions. Recombination models were inferred per individual with the repgenHMM and IGoR tools using an EM algorithm. Shared clonotypes were analyzed with the tcR package in R, and sharing was normalized by the product of cloneset sizes. Out-of-frame nonproductive sequences were analyzed to study raw recombination free of thymic and clonal selection effects. The raw public data were reprocessed by TCRdb itself: fastp quality trimming at Q25, MiXCR clonotype calling, in-frame beta chains only. Every CDR3 protein is listed once, alongside the most common genes and DNA of its rows. The authors' filters were not applied to this entry. The sample includes about 890,000 distinct CDR3 sequences, with over 9% observed a single time. About 1.5% of the sample rests with the top ten.

The sample was also linked to a second study, of yellow fever vaccine responses in identical twins. As that second paper reports: According to the authors, in identical twins the way T cells responded to vaccination appeared partly convergent and partly personalized. The study precisely tracked vaccine-responding T cell clones in identical twins.

What was sequenced was PBMCs. The chain is assembled from TRBV6-1 and TRBJ2-1; 9 bases in the junction line up with TRBD2. This receptor was identified in a woman aged 18-29 years in good health. The CDR3 amino acid sequence is: CASTPGLANNEQFF. The sequence in DNA is TGTGCCAGCACCCCTGGACTAGCGAATAATGAGCAGTTCTTC.